The 28 T cell receptor beta chains in this list originate from one sample, sequenced in a study of radiation and T cells in renal cell carcinoma. Sequencing was performed with immunoSEQ multiplex PCR; in TCRdb, only in-frame clones are kept and a portion is missing. The repertoire holds around 100,000 clones, with 75% to 85% as singletons. Time point noted: blood 4 weeks post-SBRT, at nephrectomy. Treatment given: 15 Gy SBRT to primary tumor, nephrectomy 4 weeks later. This material consisted of blood, taken from a patient whose treatment included radiotherapy and nephrectomy. These receptors all come from a man in his 60s with renal cell carcinoma.

This chain uses TRBV11-2 with TRBJ2-7; 9 positions match TRBD2. The germline V gene encodes CDR1 SGHAT and CDR2 FQNNGV. The length of the CDR3 is 15 residues. J was trimmed by 1 base and V by 2 bases; bases with no gene match: 3. CDR3 region: CASSLRSGGSYEQYF. The DNA for the CDR3 is TGTGCCAGCAGCTTAAGGAGCGGGGGGTCCTACGAGCAGTACTTC.

On this clone itself: One end of the junction does not line up with germline, which may come from a read error. The rearrangement uses TRBV6-5 and TRBJ2-3; 8 nucleotides align to TRBD2. The CDR3 is made up of 14 amino acids. CDR1 is MNHEY, CDR2 SVGAGI, per germline. In nucleotides, the CDR3 is TGTGCCAGCAGTTACCGGACTAGCAGAGATACGCAGTATTTT. Amino acids: CASSYRTSRDTQYF.

The V gene is TRBV2, the J gene TRBJ1-2, with a tentative D call TRBD1 (5 bases). V was pared by 0 bases and J by 4 bases, with 15 bases between. Germline V gene lookup returns CDR1 SNHLY and CDR2 FYNNEI. The CDR3 length is 16 residues. CDR3: CASSEAKAGEGYGYTF. In DNA, the CDR3 is TGTGCCAGCAGTGAAGCGAAGGCGGGGGAGGGCTATGGCTACACCTTC.

The chain recombines TRBV2 with TRBJ2-3, with D possibly matching TRBD1 (6 bases). With 7 bases removed from V and 5 bases from J, the gap between germline ends came to 16 bases. The CDR3 has 14 amino acids. The germline gives CDR1 SNHLY, CDR2 FYNNEI. CDR3 in amino acids: CASIFVRGGDTQYF. CDR3 nucleotide sequence: TGTGCCAGCATTTTCGTCAGGGGTGGAGATACGCAGTATTTT.

The J gene is TRBJ2-1, the V gene TRBV25-1, with 7 bases matching TRBD1. The CDR3 spans 13 residues. Germline CDR1 is MGHDK and CDR2 is SYGVNS. V lost 5 bases and J lost 6; bases outside the gene matches: 4. The CDR3 nucleotides read TGTGCCAGCAGTAAGACAGGGATCAATGAGCAGTTCTTC. As protein: CASSKTGINEQFF.

In its sample, this clone was seen a few times. The chain is built from TRBV4-1 and TRBJ1-4; D unresolved. V lost 2 bases and J lost 0, with 19 bases in between. The CDR3 length is 19 residues. CDR1 and CDR2 from the germline V gene are MGHRA and YSYEKL. CDR3 DNA: TGCGCCAGCAGCCAAAAGTTAAACAAGCTTTTTGCAACTAATGAAAAACTGTTTTTT. It is translated as CASSQKLNKLFATNEKLFF.

The V and J genes are TRBV10-3 and TRBJ1-2; D unresolved. V lost 6 bases, J lost 6 bases, and 17 bases lay in between. CDR1 and CDR2 from the germline V gene are ENHRY and SYGVKD. The CDR3 is 14 residues long. The CDR3 nucleotides read TGTGCCATCAGGGCCGACGACCTGTCGAATGGCTACACCTTC. This codes for CAIRADDLSNGYTF.

The chain employs TRBV30 and TRBJ2-6, with a weak D call TRBD1 (5 bases). V was pared by 4 bases and J by 2 bases, with 12 bases between. Germline lookup yields CDR1 GTSNPN and CDR2 SVGIG (reference sequence). This CDR3 region has 15 residues. The CDR3 nucleotides read TGTGCCTGGACCCGGGCAGGGACTGGGGCCAACGTCCTGACTTTC. It is translated as CAWTRAGTGANVLTF.

Concerning this clone itself: Compared with germline, one end of the junction differs, possibly owing to a read error. The V gene is TRBV11-1, the J gene TRBJ2-2, with unresolved D. In germline, CDR1 is SGHAT, CDR2 FQDESV (reference sequence). This CDR3 is 16 amino acids long. The CDR3 is CASSLAPGFVAGELFF. CDR3 nucleotide sequence: TGTGCCAGCAGTTTAGCCCCAGGATTCGTAGCCGGGGAGCTGTTTTTT.

The CDR3 reads CASTRSGVNTEAFF. CDR3 nucleotides: TGTGCCAGCACCCGCAGTGGGGTGAACACTGAAGCTTTCTTT. The J gene is TRBJ1-1, the V gene TRBV27, with D hard to call. V was pared by 7 bases and J by 0 bases, with 12 bases between. Per germline, CDR1 MNHEY and CDR2 SMNVEV (reference sequence). This CDR3 spans 14 amino acids.

The V and J genes are TRBV27 and TRBJ2-5; 9 nucleotides agree with TRBD2. Germline V gene lookup returns CDR1 MNHEY and CDR2 SMNVEV (reference sequence). The CDR3 totals 16 residues. V was clipped by 5 bases and J by 5 bases; unmatched bases: 12. CDR3 DNA: TGTGCCAGCAGTCCAGGGAGTAGCGGGAGTCGGGAGACCCAGTACTTC. Translating gives CASSPGSSGSRETQYF.

The chain uses TRBV29-1 and TRBJ2-3, with D hard to call. V gave up 7 bases and J gave up 2 bases, with 13 bases separating them. Germline loops: CDR1 SQVTM, CDR2 ANQGSEA. The CDR3 has 13 amino acids. For the CDR3, the DNA is TGCAGCGCTCGGACCGTAACCACAGATACGCAGTATTTT. It codes for CSARTVTTDTQYF.

The J gene is TRBJ2-5, the V gene TRBV19, with TRBD2 matching over 14 bases. The CDR3 contains 16 residues. CDR1 and CDR2 (germline): LNHDA, SQIVND (reference sequence). V dropped 3 bases and J dropped 4; count of bases not matched to a gene: 4. The CDR3 DNA sequence: TGTGCCAGTAGTATCTCGGGGACTAGCGGGAGAGAGACCCAGTACTTC. It translates to CASSISGTSGRETQYF.

The chain links TRBV7-6 to TRBJ2-7; D ambiguous. This CDR3 has 13 residues. V shed 4 bases and J shed 3 bases, with 10 bases lying between them. Germline CDR1 and CDR2: SGHVS and FNYEAQ. CDR3: CASSSEVLYEQYF. The CDR3 DNA sequence: TGTGCCAGCAGCTCCGAGGTGCTCTACGAGCAGTACTTC.

The chain carries TRBV30 and TRBJ2-7, with 9 positions matching TRBD1. CDR1 is GTSNPN and CDR2 is SVGIG in the germline V gene (reference sequence). Trimming removed 4 bases from V and 5 bases from J; junction bases left unmatched: 12. This CDR3 region has 15 residues. This CDR3 reads CAWKFSDRGRHEQYF. CDR3 nucleotide sequence: TGTGCCTGGAAGTTTTCGGACAGGGGCAGGCACGAGCAGTACTTC.

The chain has TRBV10-3 and TRBJ2-1, with TRBD1 identical over 7 bases. From germline, CDR1 is ENHRY and CDR2 SYGVKD. With 6 bases clipped from V and 7 bases from J, the junction kept 12 bases outside the gene matches. There are 15 residues in the CDR3. CDR3 in DNA: TGTGCCATCAGGGGAGACAGGGCCGGATGGAATGAGCAGTTCTTC. This translates into CAIRGDRAGWNEQFF.

The CDR3 DNA reads as TGTGCCAGCAGCCCCAACCCCTACGGGACGGAATATGGCTACACCTTC. It yields the protein CASSPNPYGTEYGYTF. The V and J genes are TRBV7-9 and TRBJ1-2; D is possibly TRBD1 (5 bases). Germline V CDR1 and CDR2: SEHNR, FQNEAQ (reference sequence). Trimming took 5 bases from V and 5 from J, leaving 21 bases between them. This CDR3 has 16 amino acids.

The genes are TRBV19 and TRBJ2-2; TRBD1 aligns across 8 bases. The CDR3 sequence is 16 residues long. J was trimmed by 6 bases and V by 4 bases; bases with no gene match: 10. The germline CDR1 and CDR2 sequences are LNHDA and SQIVND (reference sequence). The CDR3 bases are TGTGCCAGTAGTACAAGAAGACAGGGGAGGCCCGGGGAGCTGTTTTTT. Protein product: CASSTRRQGRPGELFF.

This sequence joins TRBV4-2 and TRBJ2-1; 9 bases are a match to TRBD2. With 4 bases clipped from V and 0 bases from J, the junction kept 19 bases outside the gene matches. CDR3 size: 21 residues. Germline V gene sequence: CDR1 LGHNA, CDR2 YNFKEQ. As DNA, the CDR3 is TGTGCCAGCAGCCCCCTTCCCGGAGCGGGAGGTACCGTAAGCTCCTACAATGAGCAGTTCTTC. Amino acids: CASSPLPGAGGTVSSYNEQFF.

The V and J genes are TRBV6-5 and TRBJ1-2; D remains unclear. Germline loops: CDR1 MNHEY, CDR2 SVGAGI. This CDR3 region has 14 residues. Deletions cut 6 bases from V and 6 bases from J, with 17 bases between. DNA for the CDR3: TGTGCCAGCAGCAACTCAGGACGGAGAGATGGCTACACCTTC. Its translation: CASSNSGRRDGYTF.

The chain combines TRBV4-3 with TRBJ2-2; no firm D call. Germline lookup yields CDR1 LGHNA and CDR2 YSLEER. Trimming cost V 0 bases and J 4 bases, with 9 bases left between them. The CDR3 covers 15 residues. This CDR3 reads CASSQDRLITGELFF. The CDR3 nucleotides are TGCGCCAGCAGCCAAGATCGTTTGATCACCGGGGAGCTGTTTTTT.

The rearrangement uses TRBV11-2 and TRBJ2-7; tentatively, D is TRBD2 (5 bases). Per germline, CDR1 SGHAT and CDR2 FQNNGV. V lost 4 bases and J 3 bases, leaving 13 bases between the germline ends. This CDR3 has 14 residues. The CDR3 DNA sequence: TGTGCCAGCAGCTGGAGAGGGTACTACTACGAGCAGTACTTC. Protein: CASSWRGYYYEQYF.

CDR3 bases: TGTGCCAGCAGCGCCTTCACAGGGGCCCTGACTTTC. Protein sequence: CASSAFTGALTF. This rearrangement joins TRBV9 to TRBJ2-6; 7 positions match TRBD1. CDR3 size: 12 residues. Losses at the gene ends were 3 bases for V and 15 bases for J; bases not matched to a gene: 6. Germline lookup yields CDR1 SGDLS and CDR2 YYNGEE.

The V gene is TRBV5-1, the J gene TRBJ2-1, with D perhaps assigned TRBD1 or TRBD2 (5 bases each). Germline assignment: CDR1 SGHRS and CDR2 YFSETQ. The CDR3 loop spans 15 amino acids. Trimming left V 1 base short and J 7 bases short, with 15 bases between. CDR3 coding DNA: TGCGCCAGCAGCTTGTATGGGGGAGCCTCTAATGAGCAGTTCTTC. Protein sequence: CASSLYGGASNEQFF.

The genes are TRBV6-6 and TRBJ2-3; 8 bases map to TRBD2. The CDR3 totals 14 residues. Germline V gives CDR1 MNHNY, CDR2 SVGAGI (reference sequence). With V trimmed by 4 bases and J by 3 bases, 3 bases remained unmatched. The CDR3 here is CASSSGLETDTQYF. CDR3 bases: TGTGCCAGCAGTTCGGGACTAGAGACAGATACGCAGTATTTT.

The chain combines TRBV13 with TRBJ2-1, with a weak D call TRBD1 (6 bases). CDR1 is PRHDT, CDR2 FYEKMQ, per germline (reference sequence). Trimming cost V 5 bases and J 3 bases, with 14 bases left between them. This CDR3 has 15 amino acids. Here the CDR3 reads CASSLGASHYNEQFF. The CDR3 DNA follows: TGTGCCAGCAGCCTGGGGGCTAGCCACTACAATGAGCAGTTCTTC.

The chain couples TRBV21-1 to TRBJ2-1; TRBD1 reflects the table's D call only, with no check against the DNA. TRBV21-1 is flagged as a pseudogene. The CDR3 sequence is 18 residues long. The CDR3 here is CASSKGTPGRGSYNEQFF. DNA for the CDR3: TGTGCCAGCAGCAAAGGTACCCCTGGCAGGGGCTCCTACAATGAGCAGTTCTTC.

The CDR3 loop reads CSVVRASGSYEQYF. The CDR3 DNA sequence: TGCAGCGTGGTGAGGGCTAGCGGGAGTTACGAGCAGTACTTC. This chain uses TRBV29-1 with TRBJ2-7, with 10 bases matching TRBD2. The CDR3 is 14 amino acids. The germline CDR1 and CDR2 sequences are SQVTM and ANQGSEA. The ends lost 6 bases at V and 4 bases at J; junction bases unmatched: 9.